These T cell receptor beta chains were read from a single sample in a study of cytomegalovirus exposure and HLA in healthy donors. Profiled with immunoSEQ multiplex PCR; TCRdb holds only in-frame clones, not every one. The table has around 170,000 clones, 80% seen once. Sequencing was carried out using PBMCs. All receptors derive from a man aged 35 to 55 in good health and CMV-seronegative. CDR3s include the opening cysteine and the closing phenylalanine or tryptophan. Fields, in order: J gene, V gene, CDR3 length, clone size, D gene, CDR3 protein, CDR3 DNA. D genes are given only for firm matches. Rows give clone size only sometimes, using once, few, many, or a class for an expanded clone.

TRBJ2-7	TRBV10-2	16	.	.	CASSEIGAELSYEQYF	TGCGCCAGCAGTGAAATTGGGGCGGAGCTCTCCTACGAGCAGTACTTC
TRBJ1-1	TRBV13	16	few	.	CASSTKNPNPGTEAFF	TGTGCCAGCAGCACGAAAAATCCAAACCCGGGGACTGAAGCTTTCTTT
TRBJ1-6	TRBV5-4	14	.	.	CASSRAFGPSPLHF	TGTGCCAGCAGCCGAGCCTTCGGTCCCTCGCCCCTCCACTTT
TRBJ1-6	TRBV7-2	17	.	TRBD1	CASSPNSRQGRNSPLHF	TGTGCCAGCAGCCCCAACTCCCGACAGGGGCGGAATTCACCCCTCCACTTT
TRBJ1-5	TRBV5-1	14	.	.	CASSLDSLNQPQHF	TGCGCCAGCAGCTTGGACAGTTTGAATCAGCCCCAGCATTTT
TRBJ2-1	TRBV7-6	16	.	TRBD2	CASSTLAGGSYNEQFF	TGTGCCAGCAGCACACTAGCGGGAGGATCCTACAATGAGCAGTTCTTC
TRBJ1-2	TRBV29-1	14	.	TRBD1	CSVGSRDRVYGYTF	TGCAGCGTTGGTAGCCGGGACAGAGTATATGGCTACACCTTC
TRBJ1-2	TRBV30	11	.	TRBD1	CARDSGKGYTF	TGTGCCCGGGACAGTGGGAAGGGCTACACCTTC
TRBJ1-3	TRBV7-2	14	.	.	CASEAAGSGNTIYF	TGTGCCAGCGAGGCAGCGGGCTCTGGAAACACCATATATTTT
TRBJ2-1	TRBV11-2	13	.	TRBD2	CATGGSTYNEQFF	TGTGCCACCGGCGGGAGCACCTACAATGAGCAGTTCTTC
TRBJ1-5	TRBV6-6	15	.	.	CASSYVDTFNQPQHF	TGTGCCAGCAGTTACGTGGACACCTTTAATCAGCCCCAGCATTTT
TRBJ2-7	TRBV5-4	15	few	.	CASSLGLAPSYEQYF	TGTGCCAGCAGCCTTGGGCTAGCGCCCTCCTACGAGCAGTACTTC
TRBJ2-6	TRBV27	18	.	.	CASSRQARYLSGANVLTF	TGTGCCAGCAGTCGACAGGCCAGGTATCTTTCTGGGGCCAACGTCCTGACTTTC
TRBJ2-1	TRBV7-9	16	.	TRBD1	CASSLEGQGMVDEQFF	TGTGCCAGCAGCTTAGAGGGACAGGGGATGGTAGATGAGCAGTTCTTC
TRBJ1-2	TRBV2	16	.	.	CASSEALGGARSGYTF	TGTGCCAGCAGTGAAGCGCTGGGGGGGGCTCGGAGTGGCTACACCTTC
TRBJ1-1	TRBV4-1	17	few	.	CASSQGVLGQPNTEAFF	TGCGCCAGCAGCCAAGGGGTTCTTGGACAGCCGAACACTGAAGCTTTCTTT
TRBJ2-2	TRBV5-4	15	few	TRBD2	CASSLAGTSAGELFF	TGTGCCAGCAGCCTAGCCGGGACTAGTGCCGGGGAGCTGTTTTTT
TRBJ1-1	TRBV6-5	14	.	.	CASSPRGWNTEAFF	TGTGCCAGCAGCCCCCGGGGATGGAACACTGAAGCTTTCTTT
TRBJ1-1	TRBV5-1	15	.	.	CASSLEGIPNTEAFF	TGCGCCAGCAGCCTGGAGGGGATACCGAACACTGAAGCTTTCTTT
TRBJ1-1	TRBV5-1	14	few	.	CASSLRGGNTEAFF	TGCGCCAGCAGCTTGAGGGGCGGGAACACTGAAGCTTTCTTT
TRBJ2-7	TRBV9	13	.	TRBD2	CASSGTSSNEQYF	TGTGCCAGCAGCGGGACTAGCAGCAACGAGCAGTACTTC
TRBJ1-4	TRBV18	12	.	TRBD1	CASSENRGKLFF	TGTGCCAGCTCGGAAAACAGGGGGAAACTGTTTTTT